The 18 T cell receptor beta chains below come from one sample, sequenced in a study of metastatic and nonmetastatic thyroid tumors. TCRdb re-clonotyped the PCR reads via MiXCR. Of about 7,900 clones in the sample, approximately 25% are singletons; the top ten hold over 5%. Thyroid surgery had not been preceded by any treatment in any patient. The sample comprised adjacent normal tissue. The receptors were sampled from a female donor with papillary thyroid cancer or a benign thyroid nodule (not recorded which). Some clones in this sample may be carry-over from other donors' samples.

V usage is TRBV11-2 and J usage is TRBJ2-2; 8 bases line up with TRBD1. Germline CDR1 is SGHAT and CDR2 is FQNNGV. The CDR3 sequence is 16 residues long. Unmatched junction bases numbered 8, after V lost 5 bases and J lost 3 bases. The CDR3 is CASSPLQGDYTGELFF. DNA of the CDR3: TGTGCCAGCAGCCCATTACAGGGGGACTACACCGGGGAGCTGTTTTTT.

The chain recombines TRBV7-9 with TRBJ1-2; no firm D call. The CDR3 has 14 residues. Trimming took off 5 bases at V and 4 bases at J, with 14 bases between the two ends. From germline, CDR1 is SEHNR and CDR2 FQNEAQ (reference sequence). CDR3 sequence reads: CASSTSGASYGYTF. The DNA for the CDR3 is TGTGCCAGCAGCACCTCGGGAGCCTCCTATGGCTACACCTTC.

The V call is TRBV20-1, the J call TRBJ1-3; a possible D gene is TRBD1 (5 bases). This CDR3 contains 14 residues. Deletions cut 6 bases from V and 2 bases from J, with 14 bases between. CDR1 is DFQATT and CDR2 is SNEGSKA in the germline V gene (reference sequence). In DNA, the CDR3 is TGCAGTGCGTCCGTGGGGGTAGCTGGAAACACCATATATTTT. It specifies CSASVGVAGNTIYF.

This clone was seen only a few times. The chain recombines TRBV11-2 with TRBJ2-1; 11 bases align to TRBD2. J lost 7 bases, V lost 5 bases, and 7 bases had no gene match. The CDR3 sequence is 15 residues long. Germline lookup yields CDR1 SGHAT and CDR2 FQNNGV. The CDR3 DNA reads TGTGCCAGCAGCCAATCCGGGACTAGCGGAAATGAGCAGTTCTTC. It translates to CASSQSGTSGNEQFF. The full variable domain, in which reference TRBV11-2 and TRBJ2-1 provide the parts outside the CDR3, is EAGVAQSPRYKIIEKRQSVAFWCNPISGHATLYWYQQILGQGPKLLIQFQNNGVVDDSQLPKDRFSAERLKGVDSTLKIQPAKLEDSAVYLCASSQSGTSGNEQFFGPGTRLTVL.

The rearrangement uses TRBV3-1 and TRBJ1-6; D is unresolved. Trimming cost V 2 bases and J 9 bases, with 8 bases left between them. This CDR3 is 13 amino acids long. Germline CDR1 LGHDT, CDR2 YNNKEL (reference sequence). The CDR3 DNA follows: TGTGCCAGCAGCCAAAGCACTAGTTCACCCCTCCACTTT. Encoded protein: CASSQSTSSPLHF.

The V gene is TRBV11-2, the J gene TRBJ2-7, with D unclear. V lost 0 bases and J 2 bases, leaving 11 bases between the germline ends. The CDR3 sequence is 15 residues long. The germline V gene has CDR1 SGHAT and CDR2 FQNNGV. The CDR3 loop is CASSLDPGRAYEQYF. The CDR3 coding sequence is TGTGCCAGCAGCTTAGATCCGGGCAGAGCCTACGAGCAGTACTTC.

By sample fraction, this clone is medium-sized. This sequence joins TRBV19 and TRBJ2-3; a possible D gene is TRBD2 (5 bases). Germline CDR1 reads LNHDA; CDR2 reads SQIVND (reference sequence). V gave up 6 bases and J gave up 2 bases, with 9 bases separating them. The CDR3 sequence is 13 residues long. The CDR3 region is CASRDGNTDTQYF. The CDR3 DNA reads as TGTGCCAGTAGGGACGGGAACACAGATACGCAGTATTTT. The full variable domain, its missing parts supplied by reference TRBV19 and TRBJ2-3, is DGGITQSPKYLFRKEGQNVTLSCEQNLNHDAMYWYRQDPGQGLRLIYYSQIVNDFQKGDIAEGYSVSREKKESFPLTVTSAQKNPTAFYLCASRDGNTDTQYFGPGTRLTVL.

By share, this clone ranks as medium-sized. The chain carries TRBV6-5 and TRBJ2-2; D is unclear. Trimming took 1 base from V and 1 from J, leaving 16 bases between them. This CDR3 spans 18 amino acids. Germline V CDR1 and CDR2: MNHEY, SVGAGI. CDR3 DNA sequence: TGTGCCAGCAGTTACTGGCGCTCTAAAAAGGGGAACACCGGGGAGCTGTTTTTT. Its translation: CASSYWRSKKGNTGELFF.

The sample holds one count of this clone. The chain carries TRBV9 and TRBJ2-2; D gene unclear. The germline V gene encodes CDR1 SGDLS and CDR2 YYNGEE. This CDR3 spans 17 amino acids. Trimming shortened V by 4 bases and J by 2 bases, and 18 bases separated the two germline ends. The chain's CDR3 is CASSPRTFGLNTGELFF. As DNA, the CDR3 is TGTGCCAGCAGCCCCCGTACTTTCGGGTTAAACACCGGGGAGCTGTTTTTT.

This clone was found a few times. The chain combines TRBV6-1 with TRBJ1-2; D is undetermined. The germline CDR1 and CDR2 sequences are MNHNS and SASEGT. V lost 11 bases and J 8 bases, leaving 18 bases between the germline ends. CDR3 length: 12 amino acids. The CDR3 spells CAAARRVEGYTF. CDR3 sequence (DNA): TGTGCCGCCGCCAGGCGGGTAGAGGGCTACACCTTC.

This clone is deemed medium-sized. The CDR3: CAIGGRVVADTQYF. CDR3 in DNA: TGTGCCATAGGAGGCCGGGTAGTTGCAGATACGCAGTATTTT. V is TRBV10-3 and J is TRBJ2-3; D is perhaps TRBD2 (5 bases). CDR3 size: 14 residues. The V end was cut by 9 bases, the J end by 4 bases, with 17 bases between. Per germline, CDR1 ENHRY and CDR2 SYGVKD.

This clone came up many times. The V call is TRBV27, the J call TRBJ1-1, with D possibly being TRBD1 (6 bases). In germline, CDR1 is MNHEY, CDR2 SMNVEV (reference sequence). The CDR3 is 14 residues long. The germline V and J ends were trimmed by 6 bases and 0 bases, with 11 bases remaining between them. CDR3 sequence (DNA): TGTGCCAGCAGGTCAGGGGCCATGAACACTGAAGCTTTCTTT. Translated: CASRSGAMNTEAFF.

The chain couples TRBV7-9 to TRBJ2-7, with D uncertain. This CDR3 contains 12 residues. Germline V gene data show CDR1 as SEHNR and CDR2 as FQNEAQ (reference sequence). Trimming removed 5 bases at V and 2 bases at J, with 7 bases between. The DNA for the CDR3 is TGTGCCAGCAGCCCAGCCCCCTACGAGCAGTACTTC. Its protein product is CASSPAPYEQYF.

The rearrangement joins TRBV2 to TRBJ2-1; D might be TRBD2 (7 bases). This CDR3 has 13 amino acids. CDR1 SNHLY and CDR2 FYNNEI come from the germline V gene. V was pared by 10 bases and J by 7 bases, with 17 bases between. Here the CDR3 DNA reads TGTGCCAACCACGAGGGAGGGGGTAATGAGCAGTTCTTC. Its translation: CANHEGGGNEQFF.

In its sample, this clone was seen a few times. The rearrangement joins TRBV6-1 to TRBJ2-7, with D unresolved. CDR3 length: 12 amino acids. CDR1 and CDR2 from the germline V gene are MNHNS and SASEGT. V was pared by 6 bases and J by 6 bases, with 12 bases between. The CDR3 DNA reads as TGTGCCAGCAGGTCAACGTCGGGCGAGCAGTACTTC. Translation: CASRSTSGEQYF.

The V gene is TRBV20-1, the J gene TRBJ1-2; no definite D call. Deletions cut 4 bases from V and 2 bases from J, with 11 bases between. The CDR3 is 13 amino acids. Germline assignment: CDR1 DFQATT and CDR2 SNEGSKA (reference sequence). CDR3 DNA: TGCAGTGCTATGCGCAATCGAAACTATGGCTACACCTTC. It encodes CSAMRNRNYGYTF.

In its sample, this clone is medium-sized. V and J are TRBV12-3 or TRBV12-4 and TRBJ2-5, with 7 bases fitting TRBD1. CDR3 length: 15 residues. Trimming at V came to 4 bases and at J to 2 bases, leaving 7 bases not matched to a gene. In nucleotides, the CDR3 is TGTGCCAGCAGTTCTCACAACAGGGGTCAAGAGACCCAGTACTTC. Its translation: CASSSHNRGQETQYF.

This clone counts as medium-sized. The chain employs TRBV5-6 and TRBJ2-7; TRBD2 agrees at 12 bases. V shed 2 bases and J 0 bases; nucleotides not matched to a gene: 6. CDR3 length: 17 residues. Looked up from germline, CDR1 is SGHDT and CDR2 is YYEEEE. The CDR3 coding sequence is TGTGCCAGCAGCTTCACTAGCGGGGGGCCGAGCTCCTACGAGCAGTACTTC. It specifies CASSFTSGGPSSYEQYF.